These 5 T cell receptor beta chains were all obtained from the same sample, sequenced in a study of blood T cell repertoires in COVID-19. Profiled with immunoSEQ multiplex PCR; TCRdb holds only in-frame clones, not every one. The sample records some 150,000 clones, around nine tenths being singletons. The sample consisted of peripheral blood. These receptors were obtained from a woman in her sixties or seventies with acute or convalescent COVID-19.

The CDR3 DNA reads TGTGCCACCAGTGCTGAGTCCGCAAACAATGAGCAGTTCTTC. Encoded protein: CATSAESANNEQFF. The chain is built from TRBV24-1 and TRBJ2-1; no reliable D call. Germline loops: CDR1 KGHDR, CDR2 SFDVKD. CDR3 length: 14 amino acids. V lost 5 bases and J 5 bases, leaving 12 bases between the germline ends.

This chain uses TRBV3-1 (or the pseudogene TRBV3-2) with TRBJ2-3, with TRBD1 as a possible D gene (6 bases). This CDR3 is 14 amino acids long. V dropped 5 bases and J dropped 2 bases, with 11 bases sitting between them. CDR1 is LGHDT and CDR2 is YNNKEL in the germline V gene (reference sequence). The DNA for the CDR3 is TGTGCCAGCAGCGGGGGCACACTCACAGATACGCAGTATTTT. Translating it yields CASSGGTLTDTQYF.

The J gene is TRBJ2-1, the V gene TRBV6-7; tentatively, D is TRBD1 (6 bases). TRBV6-7 is filed as an ORF, its function uncertain. V gave up 7 bases and J gave up 4 bases, with 11 bases separating them. The CDR3 spans 13 residues. The CDR3 loop is CASTRTGYNEQFF. Here the CDR3 DNA reads TGTGCCAGCACCCGAACAGGGTACAATGAGCAGTTCTTC.

The rearrangement joins TRBV19 to TRBJ1-5; 7 bases align to TRBD1. Trimming at V came to 4 bases and at J to 2 bases, leaving 2 bases not matched to a gene. CDR3 length: 14 residues. Germline lookup yields CDR1 LNHDA and CDR2 SQIVND (reference sequence). The CDR3 nucleotides are TGTGCCAGTAGTACAACAGGGGGCAATCAGCCCCAGCATTTT. As protein: CASSTTGGNQPQHF. Full variable domain (remainder filled in from reference TRBV19 and TRBJ1-5): DGGITQSPKYLFRKEGQNVTLSCEQNLNHDAMYWYRQDPGQGLRLIYYSQIVNDFQKGDIAEGYSVSREKKESFPLTVTSAQKNPTAFYLCASSTTGGNQPQHFGDGTRLSIL.

The chain recombines TRBV10-3 with TRBJ2-3, with 12 bases identical to TRBD2. V was pared by 1 base and J by 4 bases, with 3 bases of the junction left unmatched. There are 16 residues in the CDR3. Germline CDR1 and CDR2: ENHRY and SYGVKD. CDR3 loop: CAISELGLAGSDTQYF. The DNA of the CDR3 is TGTGCCATCAGTGAGTTAGGACTAGCGGGGTCAGATACGCAGTATTTT.